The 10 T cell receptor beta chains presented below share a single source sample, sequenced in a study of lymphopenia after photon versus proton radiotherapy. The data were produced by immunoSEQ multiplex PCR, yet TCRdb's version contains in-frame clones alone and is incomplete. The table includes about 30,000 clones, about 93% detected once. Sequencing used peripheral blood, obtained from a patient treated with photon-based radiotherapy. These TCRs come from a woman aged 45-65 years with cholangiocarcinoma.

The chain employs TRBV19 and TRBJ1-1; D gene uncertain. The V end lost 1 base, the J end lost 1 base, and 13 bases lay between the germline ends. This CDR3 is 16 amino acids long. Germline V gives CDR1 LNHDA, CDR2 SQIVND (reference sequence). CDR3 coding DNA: TGTGCCAGTAGTATAGCTCACTATCCAGCGAACACTGAAGCTTTCTTT. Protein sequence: CASSIAHYPANTEAFF.

The CDR3 coding sequence is TGTGCCAGTAGTACCGGGACAGTCCTGGAGCAGCCCCAGCATTTT. Translating gives CASSTGTVLEQPQHF. This chain uses TRBV19 with TRBJ1-5; 7 nucleotides align to TRBD1. Germline-derived CDR1 and CDR2 are LNHDA and SQIVND (reference sequence). The J segment lost 7 bases and the V segment lost 4 bases, leaving 10 bases of the junction unmatched. The CDR3 spans 15 residues.

CDR3 in amino acids: CASTGISGANVLTF. In DNA form, the CDR3 reads TGTGCCAGCACAGGAATCTCTGGGGCCAACGTCCTGACTTTC. The gene calls are TRBV27 and TRBJ2-6; D gene uncertain. Trimming shortened V by 7 bases and J by 0 bases, and 7 bases separated the two germline ends. Germline-derived CDR1 and CDR2 are MNHEY and SMNVEV (reference sequence). The CDR3 runs 14 residues.

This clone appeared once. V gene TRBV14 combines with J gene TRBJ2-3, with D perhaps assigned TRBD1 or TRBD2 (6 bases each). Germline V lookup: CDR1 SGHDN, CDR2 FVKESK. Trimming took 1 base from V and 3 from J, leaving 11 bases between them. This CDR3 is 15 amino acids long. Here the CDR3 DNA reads TGTGCCAGCAGCCAAGTAACGGGGGCTACAGATACGCAGTATTTT. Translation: CASSQVTGATDTQYF.

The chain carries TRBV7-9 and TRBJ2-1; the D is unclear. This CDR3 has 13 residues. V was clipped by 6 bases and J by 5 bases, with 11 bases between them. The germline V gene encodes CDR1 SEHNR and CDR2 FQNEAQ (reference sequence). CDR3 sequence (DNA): TGTGCCAGCAGTTCTCGACTTGACAATGAGCAGTTCTTC. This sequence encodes CASSSRLDNEQFF.

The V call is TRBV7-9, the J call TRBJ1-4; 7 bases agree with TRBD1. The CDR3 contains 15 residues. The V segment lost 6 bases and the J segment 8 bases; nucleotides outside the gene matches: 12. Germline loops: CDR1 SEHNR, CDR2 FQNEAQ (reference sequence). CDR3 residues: CASSLDRIKGEKLFF. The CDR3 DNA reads TGTGCCAGCAGTTTGGACAGGATTAAGGGCGAAAAACTGTTTTTT.

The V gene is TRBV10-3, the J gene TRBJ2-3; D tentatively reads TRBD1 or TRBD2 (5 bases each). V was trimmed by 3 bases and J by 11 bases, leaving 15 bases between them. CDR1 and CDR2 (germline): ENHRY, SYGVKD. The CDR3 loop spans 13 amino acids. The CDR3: CAISDRGLKGQYF. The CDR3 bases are TGTGCCATCAGTGATCGGGGCCTTAAGGGGCAGTATTTT.

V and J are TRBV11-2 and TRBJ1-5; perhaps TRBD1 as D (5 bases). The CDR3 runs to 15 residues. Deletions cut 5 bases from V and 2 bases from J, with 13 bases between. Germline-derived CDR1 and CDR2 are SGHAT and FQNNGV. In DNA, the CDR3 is TGTGCCAGCAGCCCCCTCGGGGGACGCAATCAGCCCCAGCATTTT. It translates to CASSPLGGRNQPQHF.

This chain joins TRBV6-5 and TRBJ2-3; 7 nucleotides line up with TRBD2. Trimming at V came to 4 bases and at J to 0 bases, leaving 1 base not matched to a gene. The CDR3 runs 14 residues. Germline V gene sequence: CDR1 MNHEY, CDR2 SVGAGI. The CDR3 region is CASSWTRSTDTQYF. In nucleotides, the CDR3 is TGTGCCAGCAGTTGGACTAGAAGCACAGATACGCAGTATTTT.

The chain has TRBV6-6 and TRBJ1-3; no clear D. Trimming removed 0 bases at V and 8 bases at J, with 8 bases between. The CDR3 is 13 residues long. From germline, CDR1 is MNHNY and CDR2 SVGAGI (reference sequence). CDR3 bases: TGTGCCAGCAGTTACTCCGCTATATACACCATATATTTT. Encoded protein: CASSYSAIYTIYF.